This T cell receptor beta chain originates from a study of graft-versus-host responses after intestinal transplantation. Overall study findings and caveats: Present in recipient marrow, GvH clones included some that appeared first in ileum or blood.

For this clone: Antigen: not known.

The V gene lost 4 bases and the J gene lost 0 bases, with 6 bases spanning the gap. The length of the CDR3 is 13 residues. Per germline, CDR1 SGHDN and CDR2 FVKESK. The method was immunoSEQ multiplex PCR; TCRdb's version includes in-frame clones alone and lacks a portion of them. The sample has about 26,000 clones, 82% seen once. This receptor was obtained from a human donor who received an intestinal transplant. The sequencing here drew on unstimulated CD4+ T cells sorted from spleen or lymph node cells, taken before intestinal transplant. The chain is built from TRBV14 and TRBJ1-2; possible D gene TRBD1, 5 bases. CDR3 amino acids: CASSLGPNYGYTF. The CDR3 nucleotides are TGTGCCAGCAGCCTGGGACCTAACTATGGCTACACCTTC.